The sequence of this T cell receptor (beta chain) was determined in a study of shared clonotypes between healthy human individuals. About the research overall: In total, the donors were a couple of women and a few men aged 18 to 49.

This CDR3 has 14 residues. Germline V gene lookup returns CDR1 SGHDT and CDR2 YYEEEE. V shed 0 bases and J shed 7 bases, with 13 bases lying between them. Repertoires were generated with immunoSEQ multiplex PCR, while TCRdb's copy carries only in-frame clones and drops some. The profile shows 2 million to 2.5 million clones, approximately 94% of them singletons. CD8 cells classed as naive were CD45RO-negative and positively selected for CCR7, excluding terminally differentiated effector memory CD45RA+ cells. Healthy and HIV-negative, the adult donors had no recent acute infections or vaccinations. This sequence was found in a man aged 18 to 30 in good health. Some clones in this sample may be carry-over from other donors' samples. The sample comprised naive CD8+ T cells from PBMCs. The chain links TRBV5-6 to TRBJ1-2; TRBD1 is a possible D gene (5 bases). CDR3 bases: TGTGCCAGCAGCTTGGCCCCGAGGGGCATTGGCTACACCTTC. Protein: CASSLAPRGIGYTF.